The next 3 T cell receptor beta chains were all read from a single sample in a study of identical twins. From the 5' RACE reads, TCRdb called clonotypes with MiXCR, one entry per CDR3 protein. The sample carries hundreds of thousands of distinct CDR3 sequences, around 12% recorded once. The sample also formed part of further work on yellow fever vaccine responses in identical twins.

Sequences were obtained from CD8+ T cells sorted from blood. These receptors all come from a woman in her late teens or twenties in good health.

The chain links TRBV4-1 to TRBJ2-7, with TRBD2 matching 12 bases. The CDR3 loop spans 14 amino acids. Trimming removed 4 bases from V and 7 bases from J; junction bases left unmatched: 5. Germline loops: CDR1 MGHRA, CDR2 YSYEKL. The DNA of the CDR3 is TGCGCCAGCAGCCCGACTAGCGGGAGTCAAGAGCAGTACTTC. It yields the protein CASSPTSGSQEQYF.

This clonotype has a single count. It may be a read error: a sequence one base away is much more abundant. The V and J genes are TRBV11-2 and TRBJ2-1; D gene unclear. The CDR3 totals 12 residues. The germline V gene encodes CDR1 SGHAT and CDR2 FQNNGV. The DNA of the CDR3 is TGTGCCGGCAGCTACCGTTACAATGAGCAGTTCTTC. Its protein is CAGSYRYNEQFF.

This clonotype came up many times. The genes are TRBV4-1 and TRBJ1-1; D may be TRBD1 (5 bases). Trimming cost V 1 base and J 3 bases, with 9 bases left between them. The CDR3 extends over 14 amino acids. Germline V CDR1 and CDR2: MGHRA, YSYEKL. The CDR3 DNA is TGCGCCAGCAGCCAAGGGGCAGGGTACACTGAAGCTTTCTTT. Residues: CASSQGAGYTEAFF.